This T cell receptor beta chain comes out of a study of blood T cell repertoires in COVID-19 (dated by TCRdb to about 2020). About the investigation overall: For ImmuneRACE Cohort 3, a participant was defined as recovered based on two consecutive negative NP/OP PCR tests, clearance by a healthcare professional, or resolution of symptoms. A de-identified subject ID, COVID-19 status, age in years and sex were almost always included in the sample metadata. Where available, HLA class I and class II types were taken from metadata supplied by the sample provider and were not determined by assay-based typing. Collaborator samples came from the United States, Italy and Spain and covered acute and convalescent phases of COVID-19. The material from the prospective study consisted of cDNA or gDNA derived from T cells, B-cell-depleted T cells, or PBMCs. The repertoires were released in a freely available public database intended as a resource for research on the immune response to SARS-CoV-2. Deeply sampled blood TCRbeta repertoires from subjects exposed to, actively infected with, or recovered from COVID-19 were included in the dataset. Samples were obtained from the ongoing ImmuneRACE study (first 160 participants) and from approximately 1,200 subjects provided by 6 global collaborators.

The investigation overall reported the following: How much clinical and demographic metadata was included differed by source and by participant, and the metadata was provided uncurated.

Reading the germline V gene gives CDR1 SQVTM and CDR2 ANQGSEA. Here V drops 5 bases and J drops 8 bases, and the junction holds 12 bases not matched to any gene. There are 14 amino acids in the CDR3, from cysteine to phenylalanine inclusive. Only the CDR3 DNA stays, 42 bases, in frame from base 1. TCRbeta CDR3 regions were amplified from genomic DNA by means of the immunoSEQ Assay, a bias-controlled multiplex PCR. In the authors' own workflow: Within the assay, amplification of reference gene primers was used to estimate how many nucleated cells each sample contained. To quantify the absolute abundance of each unique TCRbeta CDR3 rearrangement, sequence reads were collapsed and filtered. For each sample, productive Simpson clonality was calculated as the square root of Simpson's diversity index across productive rearrangements. TCRdb carries this immuneACCESS record with in-frame sequences only. Its versions omit some clonotypes, under half of them owing to an unresolved V gene in the studies checked, with the rest unexplained. Clone size and V and J calls were adopted from that table, with D and trimming inferred from the DNA. In all, the sample holds roughly 140,000 clones, and approximately 84% of those were seen once. The ten top clones hold 3.9% of the sample.

In the prospective study, participants were roughly 18 to 100 years old, resided in about 25 geographic areas of the United States, and were enrolled through a virtual design. Cohort assignment in the prospective study relied on participant-reported clinical history from a screening survey and a study questionnaire. Each participant in the prospective study had whole blood, serum and a nasopharyngeal or oropharyngeal swab collected by mobile phlebotomists. Over a roughly two-month period, participants in the prospective study had the option of providing additional blood draws and questionnaires. Before DNA extraction, blood samples from the prospective study were shipped at room temperature or frozen. Points on this clone: The target of this receptor is not known. Base qualities are not recorded, but no much larger clone differs from it by a single base.

The sequencing input was PBMCs or T cells enriched from blood (not recorded which). The TCR comes from a man in his fifties in a cohort exposed to, infected with or recovered from COVID-19 (not recorded which). This chain joins TRBV29-1 to TRBJ1-5; TRBD1 matches 7 bases in the middle. For the CDR3, the sequence is CSVKTGSRREPQHF. The bases read TGCAGCGTTAAGACAGGGAGCCGGAGGGAGCCCCAGCATTTT.